This T cell receptor beta chain was identified in a study of Ad26.COV2.S vaccination and SARS-CoV-2 variants. This CDR3 region has 17 residues. Germline V gene sequence: CDR1 MGHRA, CDR2 YSYEKL. The J segment lost 0 bases and the V segment lost 3 bases, leaving 7 bases of the junction unmatched. The treatment was: over 15 received Ad26.COV2.S at low or high dose, single or two shots; roughly five received placebo; per-sample allocation not given. Samples were taken on day 63 after the first vaccine or placebo injection. As its vector, the vaccine had Ad26, which expressed Wuhan-strain SARS-CoV-2 spike. Using immunoSEQ multiplex PCR, the repertoire was profiled, and TCRdb retains in-frame clones only, with some absent. The repertoire has about 400,000 clones, 92% of them found once; the top ten carry about 1.7%.

V is TRBV4-1 and J is TRBJ2-2; 7 bases align to TRBD1. The sequencing here drew on peripheral blood, taken in a trial of Ad26.COV2.S vaccine versus placebo. The clonotype comes from a person between 18 and 65 years old who received the Ad26.COV2.S COVID-19 vaccine or a placebo. The CDR3 coding sequence is TGCGCCAGCAGCCACCTCAGGACAGGTCCGAACACCGGGGAGCTGTTTTTT. Translating gives CASSHLRTGPNTGELFF.